Shown below are 2 T cell receptor beta chains from a single sample sequenced in a study of a mutant IDH1 vaccine in newly diagnosed glioma. These receptors have no known antigen. Profiling relied on immunoSEQ multiplex PCR, and the TCRdb table lists in-frame clones only, not all of them. Here the sample spans tens of thousands of clones, around 92% being singletons. Documented time point: week 47, end of study. Topical imiquimod was applied with each vaccine dose, which held 300 ug of mutant IDH1 20-mer peptide. The sample consisted of PBMCs, taken from a glioma patient whose treatment included an IDH1 peptide vaccine. These receptor sequences come from a woman in her forties or fifties with glioma.

CDR3 in DNA: TGTGCCAGCAGTCTAAGGGTCTCAAATGAAAAACTGTTTTTT. Protein product: CASSLRVSNEKLFF. The genes are TRBV28 and TRBJ1-4, with D hard to call. The germline CDR1 and CDR2 sequences are MDHEN and SYDVKM. This CDR3 is built from 14 residues. V dropped 5 bases and J dropped 5 bases, with 12 bases sitting between them.

This chain connects TRBV7-2 to TRBJ2-3, with TRBD2 matching over 13 bases. CDR3 size: 16 residues. Germline assignment: CDR1 SGHTA and CDR2 FQGNSA. The ends lost 6 bases at V and 5 bases at J; junction bases unmatched: 8. CDR3 nucleotide sequence: TGTGCCAGCAGGCTAGGACTAGCGGGAGAAAGAGATACGCAGTATTTT. This translates into CASRLGLAGERDTQYF.